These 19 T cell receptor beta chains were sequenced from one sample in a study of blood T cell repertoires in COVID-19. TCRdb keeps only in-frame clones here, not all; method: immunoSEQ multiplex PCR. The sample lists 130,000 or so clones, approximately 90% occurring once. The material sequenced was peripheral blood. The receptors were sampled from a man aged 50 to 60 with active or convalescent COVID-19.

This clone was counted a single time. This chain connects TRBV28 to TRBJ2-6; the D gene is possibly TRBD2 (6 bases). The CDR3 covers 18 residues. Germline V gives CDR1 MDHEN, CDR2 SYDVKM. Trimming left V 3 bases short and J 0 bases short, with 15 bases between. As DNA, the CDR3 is TGTGCCAGCAGTTTGCCGGGACTTACGACCTCTGGGGCCAACGTCCTGACTTTC. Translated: CASSLPGLTTSGANVLTF.

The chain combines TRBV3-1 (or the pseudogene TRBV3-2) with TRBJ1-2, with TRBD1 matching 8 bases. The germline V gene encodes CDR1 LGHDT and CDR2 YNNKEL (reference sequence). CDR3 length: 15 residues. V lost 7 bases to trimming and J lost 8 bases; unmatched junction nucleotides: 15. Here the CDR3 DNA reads TGTGCCAGCATTCCGAAGATAAAGGACAGGGACGGCTACACCTTC. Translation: CASIPKIKDRDGYTF.

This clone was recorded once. CDR3 region: CASGDRANYGYTF. The CDR3 DNA is TGTGCCAGCGGGGACAGGGCCAACTATGGCTACACCTTC. This chain connects TRBV27 to TRBJ1-2; 9 bases match TRBD1. The V and J ends lost 8 bases and 2 bases, in that order; junction bases with no gene match: 3. Germline V gene data show CDR1 as MNHEY and CDR2 as SMNVEV (reference sequence). The length of the CDR3 is 13 residues.

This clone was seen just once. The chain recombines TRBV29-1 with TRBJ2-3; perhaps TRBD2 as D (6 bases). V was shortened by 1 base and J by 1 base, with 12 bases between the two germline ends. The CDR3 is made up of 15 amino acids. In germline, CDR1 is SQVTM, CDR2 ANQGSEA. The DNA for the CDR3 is TGCAGCGTTGAAGCCGGGACTCGGGGCACAGATACGCAGTATTTT. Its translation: CSVEAGTRGTDTQYF.

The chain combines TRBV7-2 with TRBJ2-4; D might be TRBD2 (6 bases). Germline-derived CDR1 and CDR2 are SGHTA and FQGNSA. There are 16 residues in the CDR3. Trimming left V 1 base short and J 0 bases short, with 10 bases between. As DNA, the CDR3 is TGTGCCAGCAGCTTAGGAGGGACTCTAGCCAAAAACATTCAGTACTTC. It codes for CASSLGGTLAKNIQYF.

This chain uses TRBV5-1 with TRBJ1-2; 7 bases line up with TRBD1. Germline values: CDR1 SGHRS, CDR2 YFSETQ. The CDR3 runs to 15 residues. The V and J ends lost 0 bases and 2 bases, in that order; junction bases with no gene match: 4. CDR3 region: CASSLGVTGNYGYTF. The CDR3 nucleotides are TGCGCCAGCAGCTTGGGTGTGACAGGGAACTATGGCTACACCTTC.

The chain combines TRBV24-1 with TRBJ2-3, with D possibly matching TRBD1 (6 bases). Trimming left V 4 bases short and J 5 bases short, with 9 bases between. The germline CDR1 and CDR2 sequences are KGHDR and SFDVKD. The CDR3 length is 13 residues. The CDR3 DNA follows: TGTGCCACCAGTGAGCTCAGGGGAGATACGCAGTATTTT. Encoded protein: CATSELRGDTQYF.

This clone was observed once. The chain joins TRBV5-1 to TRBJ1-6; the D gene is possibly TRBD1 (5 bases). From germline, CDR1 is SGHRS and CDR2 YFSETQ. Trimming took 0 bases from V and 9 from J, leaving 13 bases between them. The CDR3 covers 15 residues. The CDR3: CASSLDPGLVSPLHF. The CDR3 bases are TGCGCCAGCAGCTTGGATCCAGGGTTAGTTTCACCCCTCCACTTT.

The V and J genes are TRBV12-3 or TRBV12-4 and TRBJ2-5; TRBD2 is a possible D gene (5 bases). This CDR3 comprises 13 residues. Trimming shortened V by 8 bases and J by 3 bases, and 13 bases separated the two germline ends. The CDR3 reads CASHPRGEETQYF. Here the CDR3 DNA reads TGTGCCAGCCACCCCCGGGGAGAAGAGACCCAGTACTTC.

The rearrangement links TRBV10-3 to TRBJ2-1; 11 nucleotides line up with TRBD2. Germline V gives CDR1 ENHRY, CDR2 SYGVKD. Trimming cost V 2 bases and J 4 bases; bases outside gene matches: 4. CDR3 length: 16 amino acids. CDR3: CAISERLAGPYNEQFF. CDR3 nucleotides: TGTGCCATCAGTGAGAGACTAGCGGGACCTTACAATGAGCAGTTCTTC.

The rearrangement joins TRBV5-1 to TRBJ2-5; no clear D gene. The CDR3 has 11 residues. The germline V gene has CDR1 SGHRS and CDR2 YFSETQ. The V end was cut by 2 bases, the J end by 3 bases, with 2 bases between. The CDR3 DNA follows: TGCGCCAGCAGCTTCAAAGAGACCCAGTACTTC. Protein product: CASSFKETQYF.

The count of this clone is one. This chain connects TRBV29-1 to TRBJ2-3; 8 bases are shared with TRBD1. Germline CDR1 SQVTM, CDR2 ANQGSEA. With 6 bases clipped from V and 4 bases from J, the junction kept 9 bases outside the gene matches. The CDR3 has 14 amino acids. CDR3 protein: CSVGTGTGSDTQYF. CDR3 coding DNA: TGCAGCGTGGGGACGGGGACAGGTTCAGATACGCAGTATTTT.

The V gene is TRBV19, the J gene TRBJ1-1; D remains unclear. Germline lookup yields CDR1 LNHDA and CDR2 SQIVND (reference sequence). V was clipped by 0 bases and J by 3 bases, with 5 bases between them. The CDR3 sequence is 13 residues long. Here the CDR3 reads CASSIERDTEAFF. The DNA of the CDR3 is TGTGCCAGTAGTATAGAGAGGGACACTGAAGCTTTCTTT.

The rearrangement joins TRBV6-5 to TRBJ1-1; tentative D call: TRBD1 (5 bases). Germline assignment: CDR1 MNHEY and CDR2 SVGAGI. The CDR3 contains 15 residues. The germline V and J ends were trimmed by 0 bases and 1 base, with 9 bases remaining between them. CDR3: CASSYSQGTNTEAFF. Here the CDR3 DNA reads TGTGCCAGCAGTTACTCTCAGGGTACGAACACTGAAGCTTTCTTT.

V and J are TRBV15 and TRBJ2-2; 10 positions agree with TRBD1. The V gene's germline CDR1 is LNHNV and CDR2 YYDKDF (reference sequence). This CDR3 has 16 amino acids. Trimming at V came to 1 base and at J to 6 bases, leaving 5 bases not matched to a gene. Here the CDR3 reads CATSRAGTGASGELFF. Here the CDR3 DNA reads TGTGCCACCAGCAGAGCCGGGACAGGGGCGTCCGGGGAGCTGTTTTTT.

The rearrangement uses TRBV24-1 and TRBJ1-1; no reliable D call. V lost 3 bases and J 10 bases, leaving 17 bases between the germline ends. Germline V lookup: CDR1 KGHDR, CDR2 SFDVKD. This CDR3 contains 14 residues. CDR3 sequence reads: CATSDPGDPLGAFF. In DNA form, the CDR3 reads TGTGCCACCAGTGATCCCGGAGATCCATTGGGAGCTTTCTTT.

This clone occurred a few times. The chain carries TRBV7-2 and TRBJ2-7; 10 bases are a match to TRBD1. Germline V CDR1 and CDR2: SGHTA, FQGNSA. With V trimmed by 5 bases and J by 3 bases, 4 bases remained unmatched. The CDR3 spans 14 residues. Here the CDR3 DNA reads TGTGCCAGCAGCACGCGGACAGGGGGCTACGAGCAGTACTTC. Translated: CASSTRTGGYEQYF.

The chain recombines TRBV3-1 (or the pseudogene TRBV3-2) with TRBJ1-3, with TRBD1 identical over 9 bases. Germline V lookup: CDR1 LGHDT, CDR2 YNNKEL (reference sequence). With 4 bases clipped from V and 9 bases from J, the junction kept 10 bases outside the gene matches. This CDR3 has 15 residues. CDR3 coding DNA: TGTGCCAGCAGCCCCCGGGACAGGGTTGGGAGCACCATATATTTT. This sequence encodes CASSPRDRVGSTIYF.

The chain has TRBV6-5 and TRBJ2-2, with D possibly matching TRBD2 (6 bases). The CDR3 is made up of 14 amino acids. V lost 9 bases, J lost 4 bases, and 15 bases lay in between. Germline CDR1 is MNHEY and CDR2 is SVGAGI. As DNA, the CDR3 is TGTGCCAGTCTATCCGGGACTGGCACCGGGGAGCTGTTTTTT. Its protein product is CASLSGTGTGELFF.